The text below deals with one T cell receptor (beta chain). Trimming stripped 6 bases from V and 1 base from J, with 12 bases between. Germline-derived CDR1 and CDR2 are SGHTA and FQGTGA. This CDR3 has 14 residues. PCR involved 60 Vbeta and 13 Jbeta primers. Produced via immunoSEQ multiplex PCR; TCRdb's table is partial and in-frame only. The sample includes roughly 170,000 clones, approximately 80% of them seen just once. The source of the sample is a study of cytomegalovirus exposure and HLA in healthy donors. As for the study in general: The Caucasian-associated ancestry cluster held about 80% of more than 350 genotyped donors.

The sample consisted of PBMCs. V is TRBV7-3 and J is TRBJ1-1; weak D call: TRBD1 (5 bases). This clonotype was sampled from a man between 18 and 29 years old in good health and CMV-seronegative. CDR3 DNA sequence: TGTGCCAGCAGTCCCACAGGTACGAACACTGAAGCTTTCTTT. Its translation: CASSPTGTNTEAFF.